This T cell receptor (beta chain) appears in the sequencing data of a study of cytomegalovirus exposure and HLA in healthy donors. This PCR relied on a set of 60 Vbeta primers and 13 Jbeta primers. The assay was immunoSEQ multiplex PCR, and TCRdb's table has in-frame clones only and misses some. This sample carries about 140,000 clones, roughly 80% of them seen once, and the ten largest clones take 3% to 4%. The trim removed 6 bases at V and 6 bases at J, leaving 16 bases unmatched. CDR1 and CDR2 from the germline V gene are LGHNA and YSLEER. This CDR3 has 17 amino acids. This TCR derives from a female donor in good health and CMV-seronegative. The sample comprised PBMCs. This rearrangement joins TRBV4-3 to TRBJ2-3; 9 bases are shared with TRBD2. The CDR3 DNA reads TGCGCCAGCAGGCACTCGATCCAGCGGGGGGTACCTGATACGCAGTATTTT. Its protein is CASRHSIQRGVPDTQYF.